This T cell receptor beta chain originates from a study of vaccination effects on CD4 cells after COVID-19. About this clone: Its specificity is not known.

The V end was cut by 6 bases, the J end by 10 bases, with 10 bases between. This CDR3 region has 12 residues. Sequencing followed a ViraFEST assay step that expanded antigen-specific CD4+ T cells with viral peptide pools. The culture ran for roughly ten days before CD4+ T cells were isolated. BNT162b2 vaccine or mRNA-1273 vaccine was given to participants in two doses. It was with approximately 10 IU/ml IL-2 and around 10 ug/ml peptides that under 2.5 million PBMC per well were cultured. Method: immunoSEQ multiplex PCR; TCRdb's copy keeps in-frame clones and lacks some. Among 15,000 or so clones, about three quarters were seen once, and the ten largest hold under 20%.

The receptor was isolated from a human donor who received a COVID-19 vaccine. The J gene is TRBJ1-6, the V gene TRBV12-3 or TRBV12-4; tentatively, D is TRBD1 (5 bases). The material was CD4+ T cells from PBMCs cultured with HCoV-NL63 spike peptides, obtained after COVID-19 vaccination. The CDR3 DNA reads TGTGCCAGCAGGGGGGGGGAATCACCCCTCCACTTT. It codes for CASRGGESPLHF.